This TCR beta chain was sequenced in a study of control samples from healthy donors and cancer patients. The assay was immunoSEQ multiplex PCR, and TCRdb's table has in-frame clones only and misses some. Of 150,000 or so clones listed, about 94% are singletons. This CDR3 is 16 amino acids long. Germline CDR1 is SGHTA and CDR2 is FQGNSA. The V and J ends lost 5 bases and 8 bases respectively, with 22 bases between them. The rearrangement links TRBV7-2 to TRBJ2-1; no definite D call. The sequencing sample was made of blood. The TCR comes from a woman aged 40 to 50 in good health. The CDR3 bases are TGTGCCAGCAGCGTATCCCCAGACTCGGGTTTGGATGAGCAGTTCTTC. Translation gives CASSVSPDSGLDEQFF. Looking up the rest from reference TRBV7-2 and TRBJ2-1 gives the full variable domain: GAGVSQSPSNKVTEKGKDVELRCDPISGHTALYWYRQSLGQGLEFLIYFQGNSAPDKSGLPSDRFSAERTGGSVSTLTIQRTQQEDSAVYLCASSVSPDSGLDEQFFGPGTRLTVL.